A single sample gave rise to the 27 T cell receptor beta chains below, sequenced in a study of T cell responses to AZD1222 COVID-19 vaccine. Profiled with immunoSEQ multiplex PCR; TCRdb holds only in-frame clones, not every one. The sample has 100,000 to 130,000 clones, 70% to 90% seen once; the top ten hold approximately 4.8%. The material sequenced was peripheral blood, taken 28 days after the second AZD1222 dose. The receptors here all came from an adult who received the AZD1222 COVID-19 vaccine.

The gene calls are TRBV7-8 and TRBJ2-3; 9 bases line up with TRBD1. J gave up 3 bases and V 2 bases, and 3 bases lay outside the gene matches. Germline-derived CDR1 and CDR2 are SGHVS and FQNEAQ. The length of the CDR3 is 15 residues. The CDR3 region is CASSLRGQGTDTQYF. The CDR3 region has the DNA TGTGCCAGCAGCTTACGGGGACAGGGAACAGATACGCAGTATTTT. Full variable domain (remainder filled in from reference TRBV7-8 and TRBJ2-3): GAGVSQSPRYKVAKRGQDVALRCDPISGHVSLFWYQQALGQGPEFLTYFQNEAQLDKSGLPSDRFFAERPEGSVSTLKIQRTQQEDSAVYLCASSLRGQGTDTQYFGPGTRLTVL.

The chain uses TRBV4-1 and TRBJ2-7, with 7 positions matching TRBD2. Germline V gives CDR1 MGHRA, CDR2 YSYEKL. V was clipped by 1 base and J by 3 bases; unmatched bases: 12. This CDR3 is 17 amino acids long. The CDR3 region is CASSQGVSSGLHYEQYF. Written as DNA, the CDR3 is TGCGCCAGCAGCCAAGGGGTCTCTAGCGGACTCCACTACGAGCAGTACTTC.

This chain uses TRBV7-9 with TRBJ1-4; 8 bases are shared with TRBD1. CDR3 size: 15 residues. Germline-derived CDR1 and CDR2 are SEHNR and FQNEAQ (reference sequence). The V gene end was trimmed by 3 bases and the J gene end by 7 bases; junction bases not matched to a gene: 7. In DNA form, the CDR3 reads TGTGCCAGCAGCTTCGGACAGGGAGTTGGTGAAAAACTGTTTTTT. This codes for CASSFGQGVGEKLFF.

The chain recombines TRBV19 with TRBJ2-3; 7 nucleotides align to TRBD1. The CDR3 is made up of 13 amino acids. Unmatched junction bases numbered 6, after V lost 10 bases and J lost 2 bases. Germline CDR1 LNHDA, CDR2 SQIVND (reference sequence). The CDR3 loop is CATTGQITDTQYF. The CDR3 bases are TGTGCCACTACGGGACAGATCACAGATACGCAGTATTTT.

In DNA form, the CDR3 reads TGTGCCAGCAGCTTAAACGGACAGGGGCTGAACACTGAAGCTTTCTTT. As protein: CASSLNGQGLNTEAFF. The rearrangement uses TRBV7-2 and TRBJ1-1, with 9 bases aligning to TRBD1. CDR3 length equals 16 residues. Germline V lookup: CDR1 SGHTA, CDR2 FQGNSA. The V segment lost 2 bases and the J segment 0 bases; nucleotides outside the gene matches: 4.

The V call is TRBV3-1 (or the pseudogene TRBV3-2), the J call TRBJ1-6, with D possibly matching TRBD1 (5 bases). The CDR3 has 14 amino acids. The germline V gene encodes CDR1 LGHDT and CDR2 YNNKEL (reference sequence). The V end lost 1 base, the J end lost 14 bases, and 15 bases lay between the germline ends. The CDR3 DNA reads as TGTGCCAGCAGCCAAGGATCAGTGCAAGGGGCCCTCCACTTT. Encoded protein: CASSQGSVQGALHF.

The chain combines TRBV6-2 or TRBV6-3 with TRBJ1-5; D unclear. Trimming left V 4 bases short and J 7 bases short, with 14 bases between. CDR1 and CDR2 (germline): MNHEY, SVGEGT. The CDR3 extends over 14 amino acids. The chain's CDR3 is CASSSERRWQPQHF. The DNA of the CDR3 is TGTGCCAGCAGTTCCGAGCGACGTTGGCAGCCCCAGCATTTT.

This sequence joins TRBV11-1 and TRBJ1-1; tentative D call: TRBD1 (6 bases). Germline loops: CDR1 SGHAT, CDR2 FQDESV (reference sequence). Trimming pared 5 bases from V and 1 base from J, leaving 11 bases between. The CDR3 runs to 14 residues. The CDR3 is CASSTRGGNTEAFF. The CDR3, as DNA: TGTGCCAGCAGCACCCGAGGGGGGAACACTGAAGCTTTCTTT.

The chain links TRBV28 to TRBJ1-2; D uncertain. The CDR3 loop spans 15 amino acids. The germline V gene has CDR1 MDHEN and CDR2 SYDVKM. V dropped 1 base and J dropped 8 bases, with 17 bases sitting between them. CDR3 protein: CASSLYGPRARGYTF. CDR3 nucleotides: TGTGCCAGCAGTTTATACGGGCCACGAGCTCGGGGCTACACCTTC.

J is TRBJ2-7 and V is TRBV4-1, with D perhaps TRBD1 (5 bases). The V end lost 0 bases, the J end lost 0 bases, and 6 bases lay between the germline ends. The V gene's germline CDR1 is MGHRA and CDR2 YSYEKL. CDR3 length equals 14 residues. CDR3 protein: CASSQETVSYEQYF. CDR3 bases: TGCGCCAGCAGCCAAGAGACAGTCTCCTACGAGCAGTACTTC.

The genes are TRBV5-4 and TRBJ2-7; TRBD1 agrees at 11 bases. The CDR3 has 14 residues. With V trimmed by 0 bases and J by 6 bases, 2 bases remained unmatched. Looked up from germline, CDR1 is SGHNT and CDR2 is YYREEE (reference sequence). In DNA, the CDR3 is TGTGCCAGCAGCTTGGAGGGACAGGGGGTCGAGCAGTACTTC. It is translated as CASSLEGQGVEQYF.

The rearrangement uses TRBV30 and TRBJ1-1; possible D gene TRBD1, 6 bases. The V end was cut by 7 bases, the J end by 3 bases, with 24 bases between. The CDR3 extends over 16 amino acids. Germline assignment: CDR1 GTSNPN and CDR2 SVGIG (reference sequence). CDR3 in DNA: TGTGCCTTACAGGGAGTAACGCTAAGTGGAGACACTGAAGCTTTCTTT. Amino acid sequence: CALQGVTLSGDTEAFF. The full variable domain, rest sourced from reference TRBV30 and TRBJ1-1, is SQTIHQWPATLVQPVGSPLSLECTVEGTSNPNLYWYRQAAGRGLQLLFYSVGIGQISSEVPQNLSASRPQDRQFILSSKKLLLSDSGFYLCALQGVTLSGDTEAFFGQGTRLTVV.

This chain joins TRBV3-1 (or the pseudogene TRBV3-2) and TRBJ2-2; no firm D call. The CDR3 covers 13 residues. The germline V and J ends were trimmed by 0 bases and 6 bases, with 5 bases remaining between them. Germline V gene lookup returns CDR1 LGHDT and CDR2 YNNKEL (reference sequence). The CDR3 is CASSQEGAGELFF. The CDR3 DNA is TGTGCCAGCAGCCAAGAAGGTGCCGGGGAGCTGTTTTTT.

The chain recombines TRBV12-5 with TRBJ2-1; D is ambiguous. CDR1 and CDR2 from the germline V gene are LGHNT and FRNRAP. V gave up 3 bases and J gave up 6 bases, with 6 bases separating them. The CDR3 has 12 residues. The CDR3: CASGLDGNEQFF. In DNA form, the CDR3 reads TGTGCTAGTGGTTTAGATGGCAATGAGCAGTTCTTC.

The chain combines TRBV19 with TRBJ1-3; D unresolved. Trimming shortened V by 1 base and J by 0 bases, and 10 bases separated the two germline ends. CDR3 length: 16 amino acids. Germline lookup yields CDR1 LNHDA and CDR2 SQIVND (reference sequence). DNA of the CDR3: TGTGCCAGTAGTATAGCCCGGGTGCGCTCTGGAAACACCATATATTTT. Translating it yields CASSIARVRSGNTIYF.

The chain couples TRBV6-6 to TRBJ2-6; possible D gene TRBD1, 6 bases. This CDR3 has 16 residues. Trimming left V 6 bases short and J 0 bases short, with 12 bases between. Germline-derived CDR1 and CDR2 are MNHNY and SVGAGI (reference sequence). This CDR3 reads CASRRQANSGANVLTF. In DNA form, the CDR3 reads TGTGCCAGCAGACGACAGGCGAACTCTGGGGCCAACGTCCTGACTTTC.

The chain uses TRBV6-5 and TRBJ1-1; possibly TRBD1 for D (6 bases). The CDR3 has 14 amino acids. Germline loops: CDR1 MNHEY, CDR2 SVGAGI. Trimming removed 6 bases from V and 6 bases from J, with 17 bases in between. The CDR3 DNA reads as TGTGCCAGCAGCGTAAGGGGGGAGTCCGCTGAAGCTTTCTTT. It yields the protein CASSVRGESAEAFF.

The chain combines TRBV2 with TRBJ1-4, with 7 positions matching TRBD1. Germline V CDR1 and CDR2: SNHLY, FYNNEI. With 3 bases clipped from V and 5 bases from J, the junction kept 3 bases outside the gene matches. This CDR3 spans 14 amino acids. The CDR3 loop is CASSEGTENEKLFF. The CDR3 region has the DNA TGTGCCAGCAGTGAGGGGACAGAGAATGAAAAACTGTTTTTT.

The CDR3 here is CATSDGGRRNIQYF. As DNA, the CDR3 is TGTGCCACCAGTGATGGGGGGCGCCGAAACATTCAGTACTTC. The chain combines TRBV24-1 with TRBJ2-4, with D perhaps TRBD1 or TRBD2 (6 bases each). Germline-derived CDR1 and CDR2 are KGHDR and SFDVKD. The CDR3 has 14 residues. The V and J ends lost 3 bases and 6 bases respectively, with 11 bases between them.

This rearrangement joins TRBV6-6 to TRBJ1-6; D remains unclear. The ends were cut back, 3 bases at V and 6 bases at J, with 9 bases in the middle. Germline V gives CDR1 MNHNY, CDR2 SVGAGI (reference sequence). CDR3 size: 14 residues. The CDR3 here is CASSYREGNSPLHF. The CDR3 DNA is TGTGCCAGCAGTTATAGGGAGGGTAATTCACCCCTCCACTTT.

V gene TRBV6-5 combines with J gene TRBJ1-1; D might be TRBD1 (6 bases). V was cut by 4 bases and J by 7 bases, with 22 bases left in between. Germline assignment: CDR1 MNHEY and CDR2 SVGAGI. The CDR3 runs 16 residues. CDR3 nucleotide sequence: TGTGCCAGCAGTTTAGGGGGGGGCAGGGGCATAAGTGAAGCTTTCTTT. It specifies CASSLGGGRGISEAFF.

V is TRBV6-6 and J is TRBJ1-2; 8 nucleotides match TRBD1. The germline CDR1 and CDR2 sequences are MNHNY and SVGAGI (reference sequence). The V and J ends lost 7 bases and 4 bases, in that order; junction bases with no gene match: 8. The CDR3 has 14 amino acids. The CDR3 loop reads CASMKGQGGYGYTF. CDR3 bases: TGTGCCAGCATGAAAGGACAGGGCGGCTATGGCTACACCTTC.

This chain links TRBV5-1 with TRBJ1-1; D not certain. V lost 3 bases and J 5 bases, leaving 11 bases between the germline ends. The CDR3 covers 13 residues. Germline assignment: CDR1 SGHRS and CDR2 YFSETQ. CDR3 in DNA: TGCGCCAGCAGCTCAGGATCCGGGACTGAAGCTTTCTTT. It is translated as CASSSGSGTEAFF.

The gene calls are TRBV7-2 and TRBJ2-7; TRBD2 matches 8 bases. The germline CDR1 and CDR2 sequences are SGHTA and FQGNSA. Unmatched junction bases numbered 12, after V lost 6 bases and J lost 5 bases. This CDR3 contains 15 residues. In nucleotides, the CDR3 is TGTGCCAGCAGTTTCGGGGGGGCTGCTTTCAACGAGCAGTACTTC. As protein: CASSFGGAAFNEQYF.

This chain uses TRBV14 with TRBJ2-1, with 12 positions matching TRBD2. V lost 1 base, J lost 3 bases, and 4 bases stayed unmatched. CDR3 size: 17 residues. CDR1 is SGHDN and CDR2 is FVKESK in the germline V gene. CDR3: CASSQGLAGDFYNEQFF. The CDR3 region has the DNA TGTGCCAGCAGCCAAGGACTAGCGGGGGACTTCTACAATGAGCAGTTCTTC.

V and J are TRBV29-1 and TRBJ2-1; D could derive from TRBD1 or TRBD2 (5 bases each). CDR1 SQVTM and CDR2 ANQGSEA come from the germline V gene. V was cut by 0 bases and J by 4 bases, with 16 bases left in between. The CDR3 loop spans 16 amino acids. CDR3 sequence: CSVEDLGGTDYNEQFF. The CDR3 region has the DNA TGCAGCGTTGAAGATCTTGGGGGAACAGATTACAATGAGCAGTTCTTC.

The genes are TRBV19 and TRBJ1-6; 7 nucleotides match TRBD1. This CDR3 has 14 residues. Trimming took 6 bases from V and 7 from J; bases not matched to a gene: 6. Looked up from germline, CDR1 is LNHDA and CDR2 is SQIVND (reference sequence). The CDR3 DNA sequence: TGTGCCAGTAGGACCGGGACAGTAAATTCACCCCTCCACTTT. Protein sequence: CASRTGTVNSPLHF.